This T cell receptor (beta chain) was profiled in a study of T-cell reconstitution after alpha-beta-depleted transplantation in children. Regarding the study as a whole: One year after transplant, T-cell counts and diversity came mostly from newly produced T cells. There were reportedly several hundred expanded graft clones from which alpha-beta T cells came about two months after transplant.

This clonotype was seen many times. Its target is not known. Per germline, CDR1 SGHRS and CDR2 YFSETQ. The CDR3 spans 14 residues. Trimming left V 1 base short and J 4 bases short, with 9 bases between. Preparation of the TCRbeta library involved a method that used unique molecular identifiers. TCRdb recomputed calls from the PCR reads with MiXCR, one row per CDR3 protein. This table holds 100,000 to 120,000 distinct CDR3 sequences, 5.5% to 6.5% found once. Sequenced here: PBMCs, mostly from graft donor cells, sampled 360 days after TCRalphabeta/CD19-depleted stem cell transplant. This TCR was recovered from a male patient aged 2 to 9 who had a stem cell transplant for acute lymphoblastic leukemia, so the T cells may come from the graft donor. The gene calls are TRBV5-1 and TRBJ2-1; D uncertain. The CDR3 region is CASSLSDSYNEQFF. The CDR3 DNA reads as TGCGCCAGCAGCTTGAGTGACTCTTACAATGAGCAGTTCTTC.